This T cell receptor (beta chain) was profiled in a study of CD8+ T cells in alopecia areata. This clone was counted only a few times. This CDR3 spans 13 amino acids. The V gene end was trimmed by 7 bases and the J gene end by 2 bases; junction bases not matched to a gene: 3. Germline CDR1 reads MNHNY; CDR2 reads SVGAGI (reference sequence). cDNA serving as the sequencing template came from extracted, reverse transcribed RNA. Using immunoSEQ multiplex PCR, the repertoire was profiled, and TCRdb retains in-frame clones only, with some absent. The sample consists of about 180,000 clones, about 55% of them appearing once. Treatment in this sample: oral pan-JAK inhibitor, 5-10 mg twice daily. Peripheral blood and lesional scalp punch biopsies came from alopecia areata patients.

The source is a human donor with alopecia areata. The chain couples TRBV6-6 to TRBJ1-2, with TRBD1 matching 8 bases. The specimen comprised CD8+ T cells sorted from blood, sampled at week 24, from a patient treated with tofacitinib. In DNA form, the CDR3 reads TGTGCCAGCAATAACAGGGGGAACTATGGCTACACCTTC. This encodes CASNNRGNYGYTF.